Sequencing of this TCR beta chain was carried out in a study of cytomegalovirus exposure and HLA in healthy donors. Notes on the study in general: Among TCR beta chains, those listed as cytomegalovirus-associated numbered approximately 150. As confirmed in vitro, three CMV-associated chains were specific for CMV antigens.

On this clone itself: Its antigen is as yet unknown. Other DNA sequences of this sample code for an identical CDR3.

60 Vbeta and 13 Jbeta primers were used in PCR. In the source study's methods: Later reanalysis found approximately 80 million unique TCR beta chains, about 11 million of them shared. Assay used: immunoSEQ multiplex PCR; TCRdb lists only in-frame clones, some missing. Clone size and V and J calls were adopted from that table, with D and trimming inferred from the DNA. The data show some 130,000 clones, around 78% seen once. V gave up 5 bases and J gave up 5 bases; unmatched junction bases: 5. Germline lookup yields CDR1 SEHNR and CDR2 FQNEAQ (reference sequence). The CDR3 is 13 amino acids. The chain links TRBV7-9 to TRBJ2-5; 7 nucleotides agree with TRBD2. This TCR came from a woman aged 40 to 55 in good health and CMV-seronegative. Sequenced input: PBMCs. The CDR3 sequence: CASSGGAGETQYF. The DNA of the CDR3 is TGTGCCAGCAGCGGGGGAGCGGGGGAGACCCAGTACTTC.